These 21 T cell receptor beta chains share one sample of origin, sequenced in a study of cytomegalovirus exposure and HLA in healthy donors. PCR used 60 Vbeta primers and 13 Jbeta primers. Assay used: immunoSEQ multiplex PCR; TCRdb lists only in-frame clones, some missing. The table has about 160,000 clones, more than 60% seen once; the top ten hold about 4.5%. Sample: PBMCs. The receptors were gathered from a man aged 35 to 55 in good health and CMV-seronegative.

V usage is TRBV7-3 and J usage is TRBJ2-7, with 7 bases matching TRBD2. The germline gives CDR1 SGHTA, CDR2 FQGTGA. This CDR3 is built from 15 residues. V was clipped by 1 base and J by 4 bases; unmatched bases: 7. The CDR3 sequence: CASSLMAGDLYEQYF. In DNA, the CDR3 is TGTGCCAGCAGCTTAATGGCGGGGGATCTTTACGAGCAGTACTTC.

This chain joins TRBV2 and TRBJ1-6, with a weak D call TRBD1 (6 bases). CDR1 and CDR2 from the germline V gene are SNHLY and FYNNEI. This CDR3 has 14 amino acids. V gave up 7 bases and J gave up 13 bases, with 20 bases separating them. This chain's CDR3 is CASTSDSLARPLHF. The CDR3 DNA reads TGTGCCAGCACCTCGGACAGCCTTGCTCGGCCCCTCCACTTT.

This sequence joins TRBV10-3 and TRBJ1-2, with 10 bases matching TRBD1. This CDR3 is 18 amino acids long. Germline V lookup: CDR1 ENHRY, CDR2 SYGVKD. Germline trimming cut 9 bases from V and 4 bases from J; bases unmatched to any gene: 20. CDR3 sequence: CAIRSSGTGEGRSYGYTF. DNA for the CDR3: TGTGCCATTCGATCTTCCGGGACAGGGGAAGGTCGGTCCTATGGCTACACCTTC.

This rearrangement joins TRBV6-1 to TRBJ1-3; D is perhaps TRBD1 (6 bases). Trimming took off 8 bases at V and 0 bases at J, with 14 bases between the two ends. The CDR3 has 15 residues. Germline assignment: CDR1 MNHNS and CDR2 SASEGT. The CDR3 nucleotides are TGTGCCAGCGAAAGGGGGGGCTTCTCTGGAAACACCATATATTTT. Encoded protein: CASERGGFSGNTIYF.

This sequence joins TRBV6-6 and TRBJ1-2, with D unresolved. The V gene's germline CDR1 is MNHNY and CDR2 SVGAGI (reference sequence). The CDR3 spans 13 residues. Trimming removed 6 bases from V and 7 bases from J, with 15 bases in between. CDR3 sequence (DNA): TGTGCCAGCAGCATCGACAATAGCGGTGGCTACACCTTC. It specifies CASSIDNSGGYTF.

This chain links TRBV7-9 with TRBJ1-4; 10 bases match TRBD1. The CDR3 extends over 14 amino acids. Germline V gene sequence: CDR1 SEHNR, CDR2 FQNEAQ (reference sequence). Losses at the gene ends were 5 bases for V and 5 bases for J; bases not matched to a gene: 2. CDR3 loop: CASSPGQGNEKLFF. CDR3 DNA: TGTGCCAGCAGCCCGGGACAGGGGAATGAAAAACTGTTTTTT.

The chain uses TRBV19 and TRBJ2-5, with 8 bases aligning to TRBD2. The DNA end lines up better with TRBJ2-7; the J call may be wrong. The CDR3 is 15 residues long. In germline, CDR1 is LNHDA, CDR2 SQIVND (reference sequence). The CDR3 nucleotides read TGTGCCAGTAGTATGCGGCTAGCGGGCGACTACGAGCAGTACTTC. Protein sequence: CASSMRLAGDYEQYF.

Worth noting for this clone: One end of the junction is discordant with germline, which a read error may explain. This chain links TRBV28 with TRBJ2-2, with D unresolved. This CDR3 is 13 amino acids long. CDR1 MDHEN and CDR2 SYDVKM come from the germline V gene. The CDR3 sequence is CAGSLTATGELFF. The CDR3 region has the DNA TGTGCCGGCAGTCTGACTGCGACCGGGGAGCTGTTTTTT. The whole variable domain, filled in from reference TRBV28 and TRBJ2-2, reads DVKVTQSSRYLVKRTGEKVFLECVQDMDHENMFWYRQDPGLGLRLIYFSYDVKMKEKGDIPEGYSVSREKKERFSLILESASTNQTSMYLCAGSLTATGELFFGEGSRLTVL.

As DNA, the CDR3 is TGTGCCAGCAGTATGTCAACCTCCTCCCTAGGCTACACCTTC. The encoded protein is CASSMSTSSLGYTF. The V and J genes are TRBV6-4 and TRBJ1-2; D unresolved. The V and J ends lost 5 bases and 8 bases respectively, with 18 bases between them. Germline V gene data show CDR1 as MRHNA and CDR2 as SNTAGT. The CDR3 extends over 14 amino acids.

V gene TRBV7-3 combines with J gene TRBJ1-6; possible D gene TRBD1, 5 bases. CDR3 length equals 14 residues. Germline V CDR1 and CDR2: SGHTA, FQGTGA. Trimming removed 3 bases at V and 9 bases at J, with 12 bases between. The chain's CDR3 is CASSLSGGSSPLHF. The CDR3, as DNA: TGTGCCAGCAGCTTGAGCGGGGGGAGTTCACCCCTCCACTTT.

The CDR3 region has the DNA TGTGCCAGCAGGGGAGCTGGCTACACCTTC. This encodes CASRGAGYTF. The chain links TRBV9 to TRBJ1-2; D gene uncertain. The V end was cut by 5 bases, the J end by 7 bases, with 6 bases between. This CDR3 comprises 10 residues. The germline gives CDR1 SGDLS, CDR2 YYNGEE.

For the CDR3, the DNA is TGTGCCAGCAGCCCCCCGGGGGGGCCTCGGATCGGGGAGCTGTTTTTT. Residues: CASSPPGGPRIGELFF. The chain joins TRBV7-9 to TRBJ2-2; the match to TRBD2 covers 8 bases. Germline CDR1 is SEHNR and CDR2 is FQNEAQ (reference sequence). V trimming: 5 bases; J trimming: 7 bases; junction bases outside the gene matches: 12. This CDR3 has 16 residues.

In DNA, the CDR3 is TGTGCCAGCAGTGAAATATTTCAGGGTGTGGACGGCTACACCTTC. Translated: CASSEIFQGVDGYTF. This chain joins TRBV2 and TRBJ1-2; TRBD1 might be the D (5 bases). This CDR3 is built from 15 residues. V lost 2 bases and J 8 bases, leaving 18 bases between the germline ends. Looked up from germline, CDR1 is SNHLY and CDR2 is FYNNEI.

The table lists this clone with a count of one. The V and J genes are TRBV4-1 and TRBJ2-7; D gene ambiguous. V lost 0 bases, J lost 3 bases, and 9 bases lay in between. Germline CDR1 MGHRA, CDR2 YSYEKL. This CDR3 comprises 14 residues. The CDR3 coding sequence is TGCGCCAGCAGCCAAGATGTTCGGAGCTACGAGCAGTACTTC. It codes for CASSQDVRSYEQYF.

The genes are TRBV28 and TRBJ2-7; D is possibly TRBD1 (6 bases). V was clipped by 7 bases and J by 6 bases, with 13 bases between them. Germline V CDR1 and CDR2: MDHEN, SYDVKM. This CDR3 region has 12 residues. In DNA form, the CDR3 reads TGTGCCAGCACCATACAGGGTCGCGAGCAGTACTTC. Translated: CASTIQGREQYF.

This chain joins TRBV27 and TRBJ2-5; D is possibly TRBD2 (5 bases). With the DNA end fitting TRBJ2-7 better, the J assignment may be wrong. The CDR3 spans 13 residues. Germline V gene lookup returns CDR1 MNHEY and CDR2 SMNVEV (reference sequence). CDR3 nucleotide sequence: TGTGCCAGCAGTTCGGGGTTAACCTACGAGCAGTACTTC. Its translation is CASSSGLTYEQYF.

V is TRBV7-9 and J is TRBJ2-6; possibly TRBD1 for D (6 bases). Germline V gene sequence: CDR1 SEHNR, CDR2 FQNEAQ (reference sequence). V gave up 2 bases and J gave up 0 bases, with 11 bases separating them. This CDR3 has 17 amino acids. CDR3 coding DNA: TGTGCCAGCAGCTTAAGCAGGGGCCGCTCTGGGGCCAACGTCCTGACTTTC. Its protein is CASSLSRGRSGANVLTF. The whole variable domain, remainder taken from reference TRBV7-9 and TRBJ2-6, is DTGVSQNPRHKITKRGQNVTFRCDPISEHNRLYWYRQTLGQGPEFLTYFQNEAQLEKSRLLSDRFSAERPKGSFSTLEIQRTEQGDSAMYLCASSLSRGRSGANVLTFGAGSRLTVL.

The V gene is TRBV2, the J gene TRBJ2-5; D possibly corresponds to TRBD2 (5 bases). V shed 6 bases and J shed 5 bases, with 19 bases lying between them. The germline V gene has CDR1 SNHLY and CDR2 FYNNEI. The length of the CDR3 is 15 residues. This CDR3 reads CASSILTREGETQYF. The CDR3 DNA sequence: TGTGCCAGCAGCATATTGACCCGGGAAGGGGAGACCCAGTACTTC.

The rearrangement links TRBV28 to TRBJ1-4; D gene ambiguous. Germline-derived CDR1 and CDR2 are MDHEN and SYDVKM. This CDR3 is 14 amino acids long. Trimming pared 2 bases from V and 4 bases from J, leaving 8 bases between. CDR3 DNA sequence: TGTGCCAGCAGTTTAGTTTTCCTTAATGAAAAACTGTTTTTT. Its translation is CASSLVFLNEKLFF.

This clone was recorded only once. The rearrangement uses TRBV28 and TRBJ1-4; D might be TRBD1 (6 bases). This CDR3 comprises 14 residues. The germline gives CDR1 MDHEN, CDR2 SYDVKM. Trimming stripped 5 bases from V and 5 bases from J, with 12 bases between. The CDR3: CASSSQGPNEKLFF. The CDR3 DNA reads as TGTGCCAGCAGTAGCCAGGGGCCCAATGAAAAACTGTTTTTT.

The chain employs TRBV18 and TRBJ2-2, with a tentative D call TRBD1 (5 bases). This CDR3 is 14 amino acids long. With 6 bases removed from V and 2 bases from J, the gap between germline ends came to 10 bases. Germline V gene sequence: CDR1 KGHSH, CDR2 LQKENI. DNA for the CDR3: TGTGCCAGCTCTCACGACAGCAACACCGGGGAGCTGTTTTTT. It yields the protein CASSHDSNTGELFF.